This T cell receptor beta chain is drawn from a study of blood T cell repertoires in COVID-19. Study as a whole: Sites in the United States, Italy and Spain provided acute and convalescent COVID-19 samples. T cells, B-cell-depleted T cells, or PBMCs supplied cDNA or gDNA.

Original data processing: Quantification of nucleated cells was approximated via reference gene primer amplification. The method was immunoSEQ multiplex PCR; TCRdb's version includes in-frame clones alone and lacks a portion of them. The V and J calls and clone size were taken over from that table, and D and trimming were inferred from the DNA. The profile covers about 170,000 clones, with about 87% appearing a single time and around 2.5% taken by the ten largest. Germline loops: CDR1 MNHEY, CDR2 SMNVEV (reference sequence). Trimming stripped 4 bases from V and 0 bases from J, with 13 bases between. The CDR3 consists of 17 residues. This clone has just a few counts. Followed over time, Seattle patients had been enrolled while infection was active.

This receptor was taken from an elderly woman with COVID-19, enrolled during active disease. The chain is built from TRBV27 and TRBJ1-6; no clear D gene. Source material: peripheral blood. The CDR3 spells CASSSDIPSSYNSPLHF. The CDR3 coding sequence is TGTGCCAGCAGTTCCGACATCCCGAGCTCCTATAATTCACCCCTCCACTTT.